This T cell receptor (beta chain) was recorded in a study of blood T cell repertoires in COVID-19. Overall study context: The samples span acute and convalescent COVID-19 from the United States, Italy and Spain. Sources were T cells, B-cell-depleted T cells, or PBMCs; the material itself was cDNA or gDNA.

The data were produced by immunoSEQ multiplex PCR, yet TCRdb's version contains in-frame clones alone and is incomplete. The sample lists a few hundred thousand clones; around 81% were seen once. V lost 3 bases, J lost 4 bases, and 9 bases lay in between. The V gene's germline CDR1 is LNHDA and CDR2 SQIVND (reference sequence). The CDR3 runs 14 residues. J is TRBJ2-2 and V is TRBV19, with D possibly matching TRBD2 (7 bases). The specimen sequenced was peripheral blood. The receptor's source is a woman in her thirties who had recovered from COVID-19. The CDR3 sequence: CASSIGGATGELFF. For the CDR3, the DNA is TGTGCCAGTAGTATTGGGGGGGCCACCGGGGAGCTGTTTTTT. Filled out from reference TRBV19 and TRBJ2-2, the complete variable domain reads DGGITQSPKYLFRKEGQNVTLSCEQNLNHDAMYWYRQDPGQGLRLIYYSQIVNDFQKGDIAEGYSVSREKKESFPLTVTSAQKNPTAFYLCASSIGGATGELFFGEGSRLTVL.